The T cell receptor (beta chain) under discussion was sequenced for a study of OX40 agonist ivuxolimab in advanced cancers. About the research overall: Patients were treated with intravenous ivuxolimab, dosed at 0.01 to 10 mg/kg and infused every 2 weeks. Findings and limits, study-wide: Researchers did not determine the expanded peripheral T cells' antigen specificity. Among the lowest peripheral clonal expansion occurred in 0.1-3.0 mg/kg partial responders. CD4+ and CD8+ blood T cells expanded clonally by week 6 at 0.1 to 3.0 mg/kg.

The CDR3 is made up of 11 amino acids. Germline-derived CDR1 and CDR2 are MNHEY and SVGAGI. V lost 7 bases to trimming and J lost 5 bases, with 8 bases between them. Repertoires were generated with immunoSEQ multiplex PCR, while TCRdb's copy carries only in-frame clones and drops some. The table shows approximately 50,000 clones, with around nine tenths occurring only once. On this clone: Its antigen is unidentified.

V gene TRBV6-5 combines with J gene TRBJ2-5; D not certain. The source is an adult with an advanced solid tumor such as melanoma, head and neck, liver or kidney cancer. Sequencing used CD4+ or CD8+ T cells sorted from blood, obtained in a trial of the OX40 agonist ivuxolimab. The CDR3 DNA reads TGTGCCAGCACTCTCCGGGAGACCCAGTACTTC. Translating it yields CASTLRETQYF.